This TCR beta chain appears in the sequencing data of a study of cytomegalovirus exposure and HLA in healthy donors. The PCR ran on 60 Vbeta and 13 Jbeta primers. Assay used: immunoSEQ multiplex PCR; TCRdb lists only in-frame clones, some missing. The sample carries fewer than 200,000 clones, over 65% recorded once. This receptor was obtained from a female donor in good health and CMV-seronegative. Sequencing was done on a sample of PBMCs.

CDR3 amino acids: CASSLTILASQETQYF. The CDR3 DNA reads as TGTGCCAGCTCACTCACCATACTAGCGTCCCAAGAGACCCAGTACTTC. The chain is built from TRBV18 and TRBJ2-5; 7 bases are a match to TRBD2. Germline CDR1 and CDR2: KGHSH and LQKENI. The CDR3 runs 16 residues. V shed 4 bases and J 1 base; nucleotides not matched to a gene: 9. The complete variable domain, with remaining parts taken from reference TRBV18 and TRBJ2-5, reads NAGVMQNPRHLVRRRGQEARLRCSPMKGHSHVYWYRQLPEEGLKFMVYLQKENIIDESGMPKERFSAEFPKEGPSILRIQQVVRGDSAAYFCASSLTILASQETQYFGPGTRLLVL.